This TCR beta chain comes out of a study of cytomegalovirus exposure and HLA in healthy donors (TCRdb year 2017). Regarding the research as a whole: An earlier analysis of 587 of the donors reported approximately 260 Gb of sequence data and 90 million to 120 million unique TCR beta sequences obtained from about 179 million T cells. Among the roughly 410 genotyped donors, around 81% belonged to the genetic ancestry cluster associated with self-reported Caucasian donors. Five DR-DQ haplotypes were handled as single units for association and clustering, since linkage in the cohort was strong. To predict cytomegalovirus infection status, the study brought together high-throughput TCR immunosequencing, statistical association of individual TCRs with disease status, and machine learning. A separate validation cohort of roughly 110 different subjects was used in addition to the roughly 720-subject first cohort. The later analysis used no new phenotypic data to find candidate immune exposures, relying instead on TCR beta sequences and their occurrence across donors. Donor age, sex, ethnicity and CMV serostatus were collected together with the repertoire data. The number of donors typed differed by locus, with 629-630 for A, B, C, DRB1 and DQB1, over 500 for DQA1, some 570 for DPA1, and 450 to 480 for DPB1. Class I and class II HLA loci were covered by the typing at four-digit resolution. Across about 380 genotyped donors of the cohort, an average of about 240,000 unique TCR beta nucleotide sequences per donor were sequenced, and roughly 20% of those sequences were non-productive. Roughly 310 gigabases of sequencing data and 78 million or so unique TCR sequences were included in an early release covering roughly 600 HLA-typed donors. The aim of the study was to test whether cataloging public T cell receptors could identify signatures of past pathogen exposure. All discovery cohort repertoires had been generated on a single sequencing platform. The study used immunosequencing to profile the T cell repertoires of 670 or so subjects and linked those repertoires to cytomegalovirus serostatus. A later genetic analysis took genome-wide SNP genotypes for about 55% of the 666 donors and used that subset as a discovery cohort. To study patterns of TCR occurrence, a later analysis re-analyzed previously published TCR beta repertoires from hundreds of donors and added high-resolution HLA genotyping. An earlier analysis of some 500 of the donors applied high-throughput TCR beta sequencing to assess whether each TCR beta V gene segment acted as functional or pseudogenic. Study-wide conclusions, independent of this receptor: Linkage disequilibrium might explain the correlated functional status among segregating V segments, but an unknown experimental factor could not be excluded. In an earlier analysis of 587 of the donors, most TCR beta V segments were observed in productive rearrangements about 87% or about 30% of the time, broadly matching IMGT annotations. Roughly uniform sequencing depth across donors was assumed in presence/absence analyses, although this assumption may not hold. A later analysis reported that several top co-occurrence clusters appeared linked to parvovirus B19, influenza, CMV and Epstein-Barr virus. Because counts were too low, seventeen rarely observed V segments, including chromosome 9 orphons, were left out of the earlier analysis of some 640 of the donors. Because some donors lacked HLA typing at each locus, the association tests relied only on the typed subset. In a later analysis, most CMV-associated TCR beta chains were found to appear HLA-restricted, with HLA associations seemingly driven largely by CMV exposure. Only TCR beta chains were sequenced in this cohort, and the absence of alpha or paired-chain data limited detectable features. In a later genetic analysis, fewer N-insertions in productive TCRs were reported among donors in an Asian-associated ancestry cluster than the roughly 700-donor mean. Strong co-occurrence of HLA alleles, especially DR and DQ, made assigning TCR associations to individual alleles difficult. In the study, 150 to 200 TCR beta chains were listed as associated with cytomegalovirus. Immune exposure information for the cohort was limited to CMV serostatus. Three of the identified cytomegalovirus-associated TCR beta chains were confirmed in vitro to be specific for cytomegalovirus antigens. In a later analysis, the rate of TCR association differed among HLA loci, with DRB1 alleles having the most associated TCRs and HLA-C alleles having the fewest. A group of highly shared sequence variants was considered likely to be a technical artifact of the sequencing pipeline. In both the original and validation cohorts, the classifier was reported to diagnose cytomegalovirus status with high specificity and sensitivity. A later analysis associated about 16,000 TCR beta sequences with specific HLA alleles at a false discovery rate of 0.05. A further reported finding was that TCR beta sequences accurately predicted the HLA-A and HLA-B alleles for most subjects in the first cohort. The 87-base-pair reads could not distinguish some IMGT-functional V segments, including TRBV6-2 and TRBV6-3, so those segments were excluded. The authors suggested that the approach could potentially be extended to other disease states and immunological phenotypes. In a later genetic analysis, a missense DCLRE1C variant was associated with V-gene and J-gene trimming of TCR beta chains, and the association was replicated in an independent cohort. Across donors, most TCR sequences were observed very rarely, whereas some public TCRs were present in many individuals. In a later analysis, HLA-associated TCR beta chains were found to be more clonally expanded and to have lower generation probabilities than equally common non-associated chains.

In the case of this clone: Its binding antigen is unknown. Nothing much larger sits one base from this clone, and base qualities are not available.

The cohort was made up of roughly 670 healthy bone marrow donors. At the time of sampling, every cohort member was nominally healthy, though immune exposures that went unrecorded were likely present. The donor tested CMV seropositive, placing the donor among the approximately 290 seropositive members of the cohort. Each donor provided a peripheral blood sample, and peripheral blood mononuclear cells were used for TCR beta sequencing. Genomic DNA extraction from the blood cell samples was performed with the Qiagen DNeasy Blood Extraction Kit. Libraries were made using the immunoSEQ multiplex PCR assay. For the multiplex PCR, a mixture combining 60 forward primers for TCR Vbeta segments and 13 reverse primers for TCR Jbeta segments was used. The CDR3 region of rearranged TCR beta genes was amplified from genomic DNA by a multiplex PCR assay. The Illumina HiSeq System was used to sequence the amplified TCR beta libraries as 87-base-pair reads. Turning to the authors' computational methods: Across the 500 to 850 repertoires, a later analysis counted some 81 million unique TCR beta chains, 9.5 million to 13 million of which were shared by at least two donors. To remove PCR and sequencing errors, raw reads were error-corrected and collapsed into unique sequences using a nearest-neighbor algorithm that merged closely related sequences. To assign V, D and J gene segments, CDR3 sequences were aligned to IMGT reference sequences. For a sequence to be retained, at least a six-nucleotide match to both a V gene segment and a J gene segment was required. Rearrangements were called productive when the CDR3 lacked stop codons and stayed in frame with V and J; all others were non-productive. Following IMGT convention, CDR3 was defined as the stretch from the second conserved V-encoded cysteine to the conserved J-encoded phenylalanine. The earlier analysis of 500 to 600 of the donors excluded sequences that lacked an unambiguous match to a single V gene segment. In an earlier analysis of 587 of the donors, V segments were called functional above 56.7% productive rearrangements and were called segregating when the between-donor standard deviation exceeded 5%. A statistical classification framework was built to diagnose cytomegalovirus status from the catalog of TCR beta chain sequences. In a later analysis, TCR nucleotide sequences were compared against IMGT/GENE-DB human TR gene sequences so that V and J genes could be assigned. Using the TCRdist pipeline, a later analysis assigned CDR3 sequences along with most-parsimonious VDJ recombination scenarios. In a later analysis, each TCR beta chain was defined by its CDR3 amino acid sequence together with its V-gene family, and reads without a unique V-gene family were excluded. In a later analysis, nearly 600 highly shared, low-generation-probability nucleotide sequences were removed to address suspected cross-contamination and a sequencing artifact. In a later analysis, a clonal expansion index for each public chain was calculated from normalized within-repertoire ranks of inferred template counts. A later analysis computed generation probabilities with a VDJ recombination model fitted to out-of-frame rearrangements, and checked the results against IGoR. In a later analysis, hypergeometric tests were used to score TCR-TCR, TCR-HLA and TCR-CMV co-occurrence, with a repertoire-size bias correction applied to TCR pairs. False discovery rates were estimated in a later analysis by permuting HLA or CMV assignments 20 times. In a later analysis, co-occurring TCRs were grouped using DBSCAN, with TCRdist sequence similarity added in when clustering inside HLA-allele-positive subsets. Repertoires with fewer than 30,000 or more than 120,000 public chains, plus five repertoires with anomalous nucleotide sharing, were excluded from co-occurrence clustering. TCRdb holds this immuneACCESS table with in-frame rearrangements only. Some clones are missing; in checked studies, unresolved V genes explain under half, and the rest has no known cause. The D gene and trimming were derived from the DNA, and the V and J assignments and clone size from that table. A total of some 150,000 clones appear in this sample, 78% of them only once. The leading ten clones occupy roughly 3.1% of the sample.

From the cysteine through the phenylalanine, the CDR3 covers 15 amino acids. CDR3 DNA only is kept here, 45 bases in frame from base 1. The germline V gene sets CDR1 to SGDLS and CDR2 to YYNGEE. V loses 2 bases of germline sequence and J loses 3 bases, and the interval between the two ends is 13 bases. This TCR was recovered from a man aged 35 to 55 in good health and CMV-seropositive. The sequence links TRBV9 to TRBJ2-3, with the D gene not clear enough to name. The sequenced sample was PBMCs. CDR3 reads: CASSVSTVRTDTQYF. The DNA sequence is given as TGTGCCAGCAGCGTCTCCACGGTGAGGACAGATACGCAGTATTTT.